The entry below describes one T cell receptor (beta chain). The V and J ends lost 10 bases and 0 bases respectively, with 11 bases between them. This CDR3 comprises 13 residues. Germline CDR1 and CDR2: SNHLY and FYNNEI. The data were obtained in a study of radiation and T cells in renal cell carcinoma. The time point denotes: blood 4 weeks post-SBRT, at nephrectomy. Noted treatment: 15 Gy SBRT to primary tumor, nephrectomy 4 weeks later. The repertoire was sequenced with immunoSEQ multiplex PCR; TCRdb's copy has only in-frame clones and lacks some. Of some 81,000 clones detected, approximately 90% appear once; the ten largest clones hold approximately 6.2%.

The TCR was taken from a woman in her 70s with renal cell carcinoma. The sample consisted of blood, taken from a patient whose treatment included radiotherapy and nephrectomy. V gene TRBV2 combines with J gene TRBJ2-3, with D possibly TRBD2 on 6 matching bases. CDR3: CAISGTSTDTQYF. CDR3 coding DNA: TGTGCCATATCCGGGACTAGCACAGATACGCAGTATTTT.